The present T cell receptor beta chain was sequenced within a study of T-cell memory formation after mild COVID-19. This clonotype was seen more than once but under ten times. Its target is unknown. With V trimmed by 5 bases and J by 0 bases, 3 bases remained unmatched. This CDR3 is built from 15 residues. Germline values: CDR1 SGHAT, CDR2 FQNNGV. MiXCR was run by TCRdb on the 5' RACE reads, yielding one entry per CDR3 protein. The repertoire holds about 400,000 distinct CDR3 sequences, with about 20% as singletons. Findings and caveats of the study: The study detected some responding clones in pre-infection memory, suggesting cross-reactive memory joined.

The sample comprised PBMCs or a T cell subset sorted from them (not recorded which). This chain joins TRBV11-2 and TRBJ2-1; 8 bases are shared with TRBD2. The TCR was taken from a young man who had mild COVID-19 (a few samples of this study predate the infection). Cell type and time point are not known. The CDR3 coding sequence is TGTGCCAGCAGCGCAACTAGCGGCTCCTACAATGAGCAGTTCTTC. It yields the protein CASSATSGSYNEQFF.